The following is a T cell receptor (beta chain) sequence with its context. A clone one base away is much larger, so this may be a read error. MiXCR, run by TCRdb on the multiplex PCR reads, gives a single entry per CDR3 protein. Here the sample spans some 170,000 distinct CDR3 sequences, about 33% being singletons. These data belong to a study of breast tumors, draining lymph nodes, adjacent tissues. CDR1 is SGDLS and CDR2 is YYNGEE in the germline V gene. Trimming left V 3 bases short and J 1 base short, with 11 bases between. The CDR3 runs to 15 residues. Samples came from axillary lymph nodes draining the breast cancer.

This sequence originates from a female donor with breast cancer. Some clones in this sample may be carry-over from other donors' samples. Sequenced material: axillary lymph node tissue. The chain uses TRBV9 and TRBJ2-1; tentatively, D is TRBD2 (5 bases). DNA for the CDR3: TGTGCCAGCAGCGCCGAGGGTTTATCCTACAATGAGCAGTTCTTC. Translation: CASSAEGLSYNEQFF. Drawing the rest from reference TRBV9 and TRBJ2-1, the complete variable domain is DSGVTQTPKHLITATGQRVTLRCSPRSGDLSVYWYQQSLDQGLQFLIQYYNGEERAKGNILERFSAQQFPDLHSELNLSSLELGDSALYFCASSAEGLSYNEQFFGPGTRLTVL.